This T cell receptor (beta chain) emerged from a study of blood T cell repertoires in COVID-19. Study summary: Acute and convalescent COVID-19 samples came from the United States, Italy and Spain. Sources were T cells, B-cell-depleted T cells, or PBMCs; the material itself was cDNA or gDNA.

Per the original methods: The authors estimated nucleated cell counts from reference gene primer amplification. Libraries were prepared by immunoSEQ multiplex PCR; TCRdb keeps only in-frame clonotypes and omits some of them. V, J and clone size are those of that table, while D and trimming were read from the DNA. The table records 250,000 to 300,000 clones, about 89% of them present only once. V was cut by 8 bases and J by 1 base, with 15 bases left in between. The germline gives CDR1 MNHEY, CDR2 SVGAGI. CDR3 size: 14 residues. This chain connects TRBV6-5 to TRBJ2-7, with a weak D call TRBD1 (6 bases). Sequences were obtained from peripheral blood. The receptor was derived from a middle-aged man with acute or convalescent COVID-19. The DNA of the CDR3 is TGTGCCAGCTTCCGGGACACCTATTCCTACGAGCAGTACTTC. This translates into CASFRDTYSYEQYF.